The present T cell receptor beta chain was sequenced within a study of Ad26.COV2.S vaccination and SARS-CoV-2 variants. Study as a whole: Intramuscular Ad26.COV2.S at 5x10^10 or 1x10^11 viral particles.

Assay: immunoSEQ multiplex PCR; the TCRdb copy retains only in-frame clones and omits some. The table shows 410,000 or so clones, with about 93% occurring only once. The CDR3 length is 13 residues. The ends were cut back, 5 bases at V and 2 bases at J, with 8 bases in the middle. Germline assignment: CDR1 SGHVS and CDR2 FNYEAQ. Stated treatment: 15 to 20 received Ad26.COV2.S at low or high dose, single or two shots; about 5 received placebo; per-sample allocation not given. The investigators took samples on day 63 after the first vaccine or placebo injection. This receptor was obtained from a person aged 18-60 years who received the Ad26.COV2.S COVID-19 vaccine or a placebo. Specimen: peripheral blood, collected in a trial of Ad26.COV2.S vaccine versus placebo. The chain has TRBV7-6 and TRBJ2-3, with D unclear. CDR3 residues: CASSGPNTDTQYF. In DNA form, the CDR3 reads TGTGCCAGCAGCGGACCAAACACAGATACGCAGTATTTT.